This T cell receptor beta chain was obtained from a study of blood T cell repertoires in COVID-19. Study in general: The United States, Italy and Spain were the sources of the acute and convalescent COVID-19 samples. T cells, B-cell-depleted T cells, or PBMCs supplied cDNA or gDNA.

In its sample, this clone was seen once. As handled by the study authors: Estimates of nucleated cell counts were drawn from the amplification of reference gene primers. This table comes from immunoSEQ multiplex PCR, and its TCRdb copy is limited to in-frame clones, with some not included. That table is the source of V, J and clone size, and D and trimming were worked out from the DNA. In the table there are 250,000 to 350,000 clones, around 90% of which are singletons. This CDR3 contains 13 residues. Trimming took off 6 bases at V and 3 bases at J, with 10 bases between the two ends. Germline V gene sequence: CDR1 ENHRY, CDR2 SYGVKD.

The chain recombines TRBV10-3 with TRBJ2-3, with a weak D call TRBD1 (5 bases). What was sequenced was peripheral blood. The clonotype was recovered from a woman between 45 and 60 years old who had recovered from COVID-19. The CDR3 DNA is TGTGCCATCAGCCAGGGCTCTACAGATACGCAGTATTTT. Protein sequence: CAISQGSTDTQYF.